This T cell receptor beta chain was found in a study of graft-versus-host responses after intestinal transplantation (dated by TCRdb to about 2021). Regarding the study in general: Multivisceral, liver-intestinal, or isolated intestinal transplants were received by the recipients. After intestinal transplantation, graft-versus-host and host-versus-graft alloreactive T cell clones in the graft, circulation and bone marrow were tracked using bulk TCR-beta CDR3 sequencing. To identify alloreactive clones, pre-transplant mixed lymphocyte reaction products were sequenced and compared with unstimulated pre-transplant donor and recipient T cells. All recipients received anti-thymocyte globulin induction followed by maintenance tacrolimus and steroids for around three years. A peak of at least 4% donor T cells among recipient peripheral blood mononuclear cells was the definition used for donor T cell macrochimerism. Rather than going through the commercial service, samples from a few later patients were sequenced in-house on an Illumina MiSeq and processed with MiXCR. Of the 20 to 25 intestinal transplant recipients enrolled in the cohort, one of whom was a retransplant, a few patients without pretransplant specimens were excluded.

As to this clone: Its recognized antigen is unknown. Base qualities are not recorded, but no much larger clone differs from it by a single base.

Study-level results and caveats: GvH clones were detected in recipient bone marrow, and some of these GvH clones were observed earlier in ileal mucosa or blood, consistent with an intestinal mucosal origin. In patients with donor T cell macrochimerism, the allografts had high GvH to HvG T cell clonal ratios. Early after transplant, declines in HvG clones were associated with peak levels of circulating GvH clones. The conclusions were limited by the relatively low number and heterogeneity of the intestinal transplant patients.

Including the terminal cysteine and phenylalanine, the CDR3 comprises 13 residues. Only the CDR3 region is kept as DNA, spanning 39 bases read in frame from base 1. Trimming removed 3 bases from V and 6 bases from J, leaving 10 bases between the germline ends. Via the germline V gene, CDR1 is SGHTA and CDR2 FQGTGA. The label giving this sample's time point can be read as: cells obtained before transplantation from donor or recipient. CD3+CD4+ and CD3+CD8+ populations were FACS-sorted from unstimulated pre-transplant donor and recipient cells taken from spleen or lymph nodes. Library method: the immunoSEQ multiplex PCR assay. For most patients, genomic DNA was isolated with the Qiagen DNeasy Blood and Tissue Kit and sent frozen to Adaptive Biotechnologies for TCR sequencing. For most patients, genomic DNA was subjected to high-throughput TCR-beta CDR3 sequencing by Adaptive Biotechnologies. In the source study's methods: Adaptive's ImmunoSEQ software was the source of the TCR sequencing data for 18 patients, while a few other patients were processed with MiXCR and VDJtools. CD4 versus CD8 sorting errors were corrected by removing sequences found in both subsets at a frequency ratio below 5:1. CDR3 nucleotide sequences shared between donor and recipient were removed because their origin could not be assigned. To be classed as alloreactive, a clone needed at least 2-fold expansion over unstimulated cells and a minimum CFSE-low frequency of 0.002% (template counts) or 0.001% (read counts). Mappable clones were those detected in sequenced pre-transplant spleen, lymph node, or MLR CFSE-low populations of the donor or recipient. The cumulative frequency of alloreactive clones was calculated as a percentage of all sequences, weighted by copy number. TCRdb stores this immuneACCESS table with in-frame sequences only. Part of the clones is absent; in the studies checked, under half of the shortfall reflects unresolved V genes, and no reason is known for the rest. The DNA was the basis for D and trimming; V, J and clone size are from that table. Recorded for this sample are 80,000 to 100,000 clones; 91% of them occurred a single time. About 0.18% of the sample belongs to the ten largest clones.

The chain employs TRBV7-3 and TRBJ2-3; TRBD2 is perhaps the D gene, given 6 matching bases. This TCR came from a human donor who was the organ donor for an intestinal transplant. This sample comprised unstimulated CD4+ T cells sorted from spleen or lymph node cells, obtained before transplant. The nucleotide sequence reads as follows: TGTGCCAGCAGCTTTAGTCGGGGGGATACGCAGTATTTT. It is translated as CASSFSRGDTQYF.